The 2 T cell receptor beta chains below all came from one sample that was sequenced in a study of cytomegalovirus exposure and HLA in healthy donors. The study ran its PCR with 60 Vbeta and 13 Jbeta primers. Clones were read by immunoSEQ multiplex PCR, and TCRdb kept only the in-frame ones, dropping some. The specimen's table records 60,000 to 80,000 clones. Sequencing was done on a sample of PBMCs. The source is a boy between 10 and 17 years old in good health and CMV-seronegative.

V and J are TRBV2 and TRBJ1-1; possibly TRBD1 for D (6 bases). V lost 4 bases, J lost 7 bases, and 16 bases lay in between. CDR1 is SNHLY and CDR2 is FYNNEI in the germline V gene. CDR3 length: 14 residues. DNA for the CDR3: TGTGCCAGCAGTGGCCTCGGACAGACCAGTGAAGCTTTCTTT. Protein: CASSGLGQTSEAFF.

This chain connects TRBV30 to TRBJ2-6; TRBD1 is a possible D gene (6 bases). The CDR3 is made up of 15 amino acids. The V end was cut by 8 bases, the J end by 0 bases, with 14 bases between. Germline loops: CDR1 GTSNPN, CDR2 SVGIG (reference sequence). The CDR3: CAGTRISSGANVLTF. In DNA form, the CDR3 reads TGTGCCGGGACACGCATTAGCTCTGGGGCCAACGTCCTGACTTTC.